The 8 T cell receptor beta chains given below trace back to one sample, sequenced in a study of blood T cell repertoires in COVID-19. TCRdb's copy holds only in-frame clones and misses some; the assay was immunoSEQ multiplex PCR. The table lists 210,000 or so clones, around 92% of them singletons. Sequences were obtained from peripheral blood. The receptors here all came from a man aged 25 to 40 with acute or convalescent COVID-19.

As DNA, the CDR3 is TGTGCCAGCAGTTACTCATCAGGGCCTACCTACGAGCAGTACTTC. This gives the protein CASSYSSGPTYEQYF. The chain links TRBV6-5 to TRBJ2-7; perhaps TRBD1 as D (5 bases). The ends were cut back, 0 bases at V and 2 bases at J, with 11 bases in the middle. This CDR3 has 15 residues. Germline V lookup: CDR1 MNHEY, CDR2 SVGAGI.

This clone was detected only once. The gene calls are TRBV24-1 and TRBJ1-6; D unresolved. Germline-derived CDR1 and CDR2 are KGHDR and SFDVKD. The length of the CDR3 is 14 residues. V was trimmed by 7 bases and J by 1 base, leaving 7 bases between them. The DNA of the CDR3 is TGTGCCACCAGCTCCGGTTCCTATAATTCACCCCTCCACTTT. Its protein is CATSSGSYNSPLHF.

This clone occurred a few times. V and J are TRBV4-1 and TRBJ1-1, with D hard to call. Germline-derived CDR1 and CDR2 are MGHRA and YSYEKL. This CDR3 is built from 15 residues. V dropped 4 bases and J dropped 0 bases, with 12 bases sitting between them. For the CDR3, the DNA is TGCGCCAGCAGCCTCGTGCAGGTGATGAACACTGAAGCTTTCTTT. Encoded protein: CASSLVQVMNTEAFF.

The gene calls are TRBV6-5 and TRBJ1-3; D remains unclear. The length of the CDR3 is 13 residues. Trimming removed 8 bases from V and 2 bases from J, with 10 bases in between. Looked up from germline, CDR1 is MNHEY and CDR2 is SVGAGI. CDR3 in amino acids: CASCRDTGNTIYF. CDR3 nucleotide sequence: TGTGCCAGCTGCCGGGATACTGGAAACACCATATATTTT.

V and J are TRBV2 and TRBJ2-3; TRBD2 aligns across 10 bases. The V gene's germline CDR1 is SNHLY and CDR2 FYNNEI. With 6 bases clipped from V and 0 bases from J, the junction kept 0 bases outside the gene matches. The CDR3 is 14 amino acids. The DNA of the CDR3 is TGTGCCAGCAGGGGACTAGCGAGCACAGATACGCAGTATTTT. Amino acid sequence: CASRGLASTDTQYF. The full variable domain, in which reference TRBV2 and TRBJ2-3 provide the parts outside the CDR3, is EPEVTQTPSHQVTQMGQEVILRCVPISNHLYFYWYRQILGQKVEFLVSFYNNEISEKSEIFDDQFSVERPDGSNFTLKIRSTKLEDSAMYFCASRGLASTDTQYFGPGTRLTVL.

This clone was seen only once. CDR3 coding DNA: TGTGCCAGCAGCGGCGGGACAGCCCCCGGATACAATGAGCAGTTCTTC. It specifies CASSGGTAPGYNEQFF. V and J are TRBV9 and TRBJ2-1; TRBD1 is a possible D gene (7 bases). This CDR3 has 16 residues. Germline V gives CDR1 SGDLS, CDR2 YYNGEE. The V and J ends lost 3 bases and 4 bases respectively, with 17 bases between them.

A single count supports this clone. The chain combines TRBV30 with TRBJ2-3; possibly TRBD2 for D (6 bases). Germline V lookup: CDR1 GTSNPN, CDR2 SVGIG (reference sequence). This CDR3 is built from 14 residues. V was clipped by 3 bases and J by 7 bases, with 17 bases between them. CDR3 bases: TGTGCCTGGAGCGCGGGGACCGGGAGAAATACGCAGTATTTT. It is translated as CAWSAGTGRNTQYF.

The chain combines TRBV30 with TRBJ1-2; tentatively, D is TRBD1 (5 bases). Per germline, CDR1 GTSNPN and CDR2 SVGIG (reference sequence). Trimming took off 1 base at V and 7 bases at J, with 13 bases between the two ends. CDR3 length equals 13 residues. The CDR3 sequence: CAWSDTGRSGYTF. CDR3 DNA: TGTGCCTGGAGTGATACAGGCAGGAGTGGCTACACCTTC.